A selection of T cell receptor beta chains follows, all from one sample in a study of control samples from healthy donors and cancer patients. The table came from immunoSEQ multiplex PCR; TCRdb's copy has only in-frame clones and leaves some out. Here the sample spans about 86,000 clones, 85% to 90% being singletons. Sequencing used PBMCs. These receptors all come from a woman between 50 and 59 years old with colorectal cancer. Each CDR3 is given with its conserved first and last residue. D genes are given only for firm matches.

j_call v_call d_call cdr3_nt cdr3_aa
TRBJ2-3 TRBV28 - TGTGCCAGCAGTTTATCGGCAGTTGACACGCAGTATTTT CASSLSAVDTQYF
TRBJ1-2 TRBV5-1 - TGCGCCAGCAGCTTGGGGCAGCCTAACTATGGCTACACCTTC CASSLGQPNYGYTF
TRBJ2-6 TRBV2 - TGTGCCAGCAGCCTAACAGGATCTGGGGCCAACGTCCTGACTTTC CASSLTGSGANVLTF
TRBJ2-2 TRBV15 - TGTGCCACCAGCAGAAATCGGAACACCGGGGAGCTGTTTTTT CATSRNRNTGELFF
TRBJ2-6 TRBV19 - TGTGCCAGTAGTATCCCCCTGAACTCTGGGGCCAACGTCCTGACTTTC CASSIPLNSGANVLTF
TRBJ1-6 TRBV5-8 - TGTGCCAGCAGCAACAGGGTAGGGAATTCACCCCTCCACTTT CASSNRVGNSPLHF
TRBJ2-1 TRBV11-3 TRBD2 TGTGCCAGCAGCTTAGATGCCCCCCGGGGCGGGGGGTCCCATGAGCAGTTCTTC CASSLDAPRGGGSHEQFF
TRBJ1-1 TRBV10-3 - TGTGCCATCAGTGAGTCGAAGACGGTGAACACTGAAGCTTTCTTT CAISESKTVNTEAFF
TRBJ1-2 TRBV5-1 TRBD1 TGCGCCAGCAGCCGGGACTCACAGGGGCACTATGGCTACACCTTC CASSRDSQGHYGYTF
TRBJ1-3 TRBV6-5 - TGTCGCTACGCCTCTGGAAACACCATATATTTT CRYASGNTIYF